This is a list of T cell receptor beta chains from one sample in a study of blood T cell repertoires in COVID-19. Some clones are missing from TCRdb's copy, which holds only in-frame ones; the method was immunoSEQ multiplex PCR. The table lists tens of thousands of clones, about 80% of them singletons. The sequenced sample consisted of peripheral blood. The receptors originated from an older man with acute or convalescent COVID-19. CDR3s include the opening cysteine and the closing phenylalanine or tryptophan. D genes are given only for firm matches. Clone size is stated in some rows and not others, as once, few, many or a class when expanded.

TRBV19	-	TRBD1	TRBJ1-1	TGTGCCAGTAGCGCCTGGACAGGTCCCAGGAACACTGAAGCTTTCTTT	CASSAWTGPRNTEAFF
TRBV4-1	-	TRBD1	TRBJ2-7	TGCGCCAGCAGCCAAGATCTTAGGACAGGGGTGTACGAGCAGTACTTC	CASSQDLRTGVYEQYF
TRBV11-3	-	TRBD2	TRBJ2-1	TGTGCCAGCAGCTTCGGGCGGGGGGGCTACAATGAGCAGTTCTTC	CASSFGRGGYNEQFF
TRBV15	-	-	TRBJ2-7	TGTGCCACCAGCCAAGCGACAGAATACTACGAGCAGTACTTC	CATSQATEYYEQYF
TRBV5-4	-	TRBD2	TRBJ2-3	TGTGCCAGCAGCTCCTTACCGGGACTAGCGGGAGGCACAGATACGCAGTATTTT	CASSSLPGLAGGTDTQYF
TRBV28	-	TRBD1	TRBJ1-5	TGTGCCAGCGCCTCGGGACAGGGGAGCAATCAGCCCCAGCATTTT	CASASGQGSNQPQHF
TRBV5-8	-	-	TRBJ2-5	TGTGCCAGCAGCTCAATGACTTGGGAGACCCAGTACTTC	CASSSMTWETQYF
TRBV5-1	-	-	TRBJ2-7	TGCGCCAGCAGCTTGGAACAGGGCTCCTACTACGAGCAGTACTTC	CASSLEQGSYYEQYF
TRBV5-1	-	-	TRBJ2-7	TGCGCCAGCAGCTTCGCCGGGGGGCAGGGGATCCGGGAGCAGTACTTC	CASSFAGGQGIREQYF
TRBV30	-	-	TRBJ1-2	TGTGCCTGGAGTGTAGGACGCCGGGATAACTATGGCTACACCTTC	CAWSVGRRDNYGYTF
TRBV28	-	TRBD2	TRBJ2-1	TGTGCCAGCAGTCCTCATGATAGCGGGGGGGCGTTCTTC	CASSPHDSGGAFF
TRBV7-9	-	-	TRBJ1-1	TGTGCCAGCAGCTTAGCTTCGGACTCCCACGGGGGGACTGAAGCTTTCTTT	CASSLASDSHGGTEAFF
TRBV11-2	once	TRBD1	TRBJ2-5	TGTGCCAGCAGCTTAAGCCGACAGGGCGGGGAGACCCAGTACTTC	CASSLSRQGGETQYF
TRBV18	once	TRBD1	TRBJ1-2	TGTGCCAGCTCATCGAGCCGGGACAGCGGTGGCTACACCTTC	CASSSSRDSGGYTF
TRBV3-1/TRBV3-2	-	-	TRBJ2-1	TGTGCCAGCAGCCCCCGTGGCAGGGGTGGTCACAATGAGCAGTTCTTC	CASSPRGRGGHNEQFF
TRBV6-5	-	TRBD1	TRBJ2-4	TGTGCCAGCAGAAAGGGGGACAGGGGGCCCGAGTACTTC	CASRKGDRGPEYF
TRBV9	-	TRBD1	TRBJ1-1	TGTGCCAGCAGGCGACAGGGCGGGTCGAACACTGAAGCTTTCTTT	CASRRQGGSNTEAFF
TRBV29-1	-	-	TRBJ2-5	TGCAGCGGGGACCAGGGGTCAGAGACCCAGTACTTC	CSGDQGSETQYF
TRBV29-1	once	TRBD2	TRBJ2-4	TGCAGCGTTGTCCTAGCGGGGGGATGGGTTCAGTACTTC	CSVVLAGGWVQYF
TRBV6-5	once	TRBD1	TRBJ1-1	TGTGCCAGCACCCAAAAGGACAGGGCGGAAGCTTTCTTT	CASTQKDRAEAFF
TRBV7-8	few	-	TRBJ2-4	TGTGCCAGCAGCAGTGGACAGTTAGGAGCCAAAAACATTCAGTACTTC	CASSSGQLGAKNIQYF
TRBV18	-	-	TRBJ2-3	TGTGCCAGCTCACCTGTCTTTACCGGGGGTAGCACAGATACGCAGTATTTT	CASSPVFTGGSTDTQYF
TRBV2	-	TRBD1	TRBJ1-1	TGTGCCAGCAGTAAAACAGGGGTCACTGAAGCTTTCTTT	CASSKTGVTEAFF
TRBV7-9	-	TRBD1	TRBJ1-2	TGTGCCAGCAGACTAGGACAGGGGGCCAACTATGGCTACACCTTC	CASRLGQGANYGYTF
TRBV3-1/TRBV3-2	once	-	TRBJ1-4	TGTGCCAGCAGGAAAGAGGGGGCTAATGAAAAACTGTTTTTT	CASRKEGANEKLFF
TRBV20-1	-	-	TRBJ1-5	TGCAGTGCTAGTCAGGGAGGGGCCGGCAATCAGCCCCAGCATTTT	CSASQGGAGNQPQHF
TRBV7-3	-	TRBD2	TRBJ2-1	TGTGCCAGCAGCCCCCGGACTAGCGGGGGGGCCTACAATGAGCAGTTCTTC	CASSPRTSGGAYNEQFF
TRBV5-6	-	-	TRBJ2-3	TGTGCCAGCAGCTTATCAGGGGCGGGCACAGATACGCAGTATTTT	CASSLSGAGTDTQYF
TRBV27	-	TRBD2	TRBJ2-5	TGTGCCAGCAGTACCGGACTAGGACCTTCGGAGACCCAGTACTTC	CASSTGLGPSETQYF
TRBV11-3	-	-	TRBJ1-1	TGTGCCAGCAGCCTAGCCATGAACACTGAAGCTTTCTTT	CASSLAMNTEAFF
TRBV5-1	-	-	TRBJ1-6	TGCGCCAGCAGCCCCCGCGGGGACCCCCCTTGGGCCCTCCACTTT	CASSPRGDPPWALHF
TRBV27	-	TRBD1	TRBJ1-2	TGTGCCAGCAGTTCGATAGCCGGGACAGGGCCCTATGGCTACACCTTC	CASSSIAGTGPYGYTF
TRBV7-9	few	-	TRBJ2-1	TGTGCCAGCAGCCCCGTTCTTGTCCGCTCCTACAATGAGCAGTTCTTC	CASSPVLVRSYNEQFF
TRBV11-2	-	-	TRBJ2-5	TGTGCCAGCAGCACGGGGTGGAGTCGGGGACAAGAGACCCAGTACTTC	CASSTGWSRGQETQYF
TRBV4-1	-	-	TRBJ1-1	TGCGCCAGCAGCCAAGATCATGGAGCATTGAACACTGAAGCTTTCTTT	CASSQDHGALNTEAFF
TRBV27	-	-	TRBJ1-5	TGTGCCAGCAGTTTCGCAGTACATAGCAATCAGCCCCAGCATTTT	CASSFAVHSNQPQHF
TRBV10-3	-	TRBD1	TRBJ1-5	TGTGCCAGCCGACAGGGGGCGAACGGCAATCAGCCCCAGCATTTT	CASRQGANGNQPQHF
TRBV19	-	TRBD1	TRBJ1-1	TGTGCCAGTAGTTTCACAGGGGAAGGCACTGAAGCTTTCTTT	CASSFTGEGTEAFF
TRBV5-1	-	TRBD1	TRBJ1-6	TGCGCCAGCAGCCAAACCGGACAGGGAAGGGATTCACCCCTCCACTTT	CASSQTGQGRDSPLHF